These 30 T cell receptor beta chains were sequenced from one sample in a study of Ad26.COV2.S vaccination and SARS-CoV-2 variants. Using immunoSEQ multiplex PCR, the repertoire was profiled, and TCRdb retains in-frame clones only, with some absent. The sample has hundreds of thousands of clones, 89% seen once; the top ten hold over 2.5%. Treatment here: about 20 received Ad26.COV2.S at low or high dose, single or two shots; several received placebo; per-sample allocation not given. Sample collection was performed on day 63 after the first vaccine or placebo injection. The specimen was peripheral blood, collected in a trial of Ad26.COV2.S vaccine versus placebo. The receptors were gathered from a person aged 18-60 years who received the Ad26.COV2.S COVID-19 vaccine or a placebo.

The chain couples TRBV13 to TRBJ1-3; possibly TRBD1 for D (5 bases). With 7 bases removed from V and 0 bases from J, the gap between germline ends came to 10 bases. Germline CDR1 and CDR2: PRHDT and FYEKMQ (reference sequence). The CDR3 is 14 amino acids. CDR3 region: CASTPDSSGNTIYF. The CDR3 DNA is TGTGCCAGCACCCCTGACAGCTCTGGAAACACCATATATTTT.

CDR3 coding DNA: TGTGCCAGCAGCTCCGGACTAGCGGGGGCCCGTGGCGGGGAGCTGTTTTTT. Amino acids: CASSSGLAGARGGELFF. The chain joins TRBV9 to TRBJ2-2; 13 nucleotides agree with TRBD2. CDR1 and CDR2 (germline): SGDLS, YYNGEE. Trimming cost V 4 bases and J 7 bases; bases outside gene matches: 10. This CDR3 contains 17 residues.

The chain employs TRBV9 and TRBJ2-3, with D unresolved. The V gene's germline CDR1 is SGDLS and CDR2 YYNGEE. Trimming cost V 0 bases and J 0 bases, with 11 bases left between them. The CDR3 runs 16 residues. The CDR3 DNA sequence: TGTGCCAGCAGCGTAGCTGGGGTTTCTAGCACAGATACGCAGTATTTT. This codes for CASSVAGVSSTDTQYF.

The chain joins TRBV27 to TRBJ2-3; D remains ambiguous. The CDR3 is 14 residues long. V lost 3 bases and J lost 2, with 9 bases in between. Germline V gene data show CDR1 as MNHEY and CDR2 as SMNVEV (reference sequence). DNA for the CDR3: TGTGCCAGCAGTTTGCGCGGAACCACAGATACGCAGTATTTT. The encoded protein is CASSLRGTTDTQYF.

The V gene is TRBV11-2, the J gene TRBJ1-5; D is ambiguous. In germline, CDR1 is SGHAT, CDR2 FQNNGV. This CDR3 comprises 14 residues. Trimming pared 1 base from V and 5 bases from J, leaving 9 bases between. The CDR3: CASSLAYGDQPQHF. In nucleotides, the CDR3 is TGTGCCAGCAGCTTAGCTTACGGGGATCAGCCCCAGCATTTT.

In its sample, this clone was seen once. V and J are TRBV12-3 or TRBV12-4 and TRBJ1-1; possible D gene TRBD1, 5 bases. The CDR3 spans 13 residues. Trimming removed 3 bases from V and 5 bases from J, with 10 bases in between. This CDR3 is CASSFRGFTEAFF. CDR3 coding DNA: TGTGCCAGCAGTTTTCGGGGGTTTACTGAAGCTTTCTTT.

The genes are TRBV9 and TRBJ2-1; 8 bases map to TRBD2. The CDR3 is 15 amino acids. V shed 0 bases, J shed 8 bases, and the junction held 7 bases outside the gene matches. CDR1 SGDLS and CDR2 YYNGEE come from the germline V gene. The CDR3 loop reads CASSVESGRLDEQFF. The CDR3 bases are TGTGCCAGCAGCGTAGAGAGCGGGAGATTAGATGAGCAGTTCTTC.

CDR3 DNA: TGTGCCACCGGGAGAGATGTCACTGAAGCTTTCTTT. Residues: CATGRDVTEAFF. The genes are TRBV28 and TRBJ1-1; no definite D call. Trimming took 10 bases from V and 4 from J, leaving 13 bases between them. CDR3 length equals 12 residues. Germline values: CDR1 MDHEN, CDR2 SYDVKM. Variable domain in full (rest from reference TRBV28 and TRBJ1-1): DVKVTQSSRYLVKRTGEKVFLECVQDMDHENMFWYRQDPGLGLRLIYFSYDVKMKEKGDIPEGYSVSREKKERFSLILESASTNQTSMYLCATGRDVTEAFFGQGTRLTVV.

This rearrangement joins TRBV5-1 to TRBJ2-3, with 7 positions matching TRBD2. Germline values: CDR1 SGHRS, CDR2 YFSETQ. The V segment lost 2 bases and the J segment 4 bases; nucleotides outside the gene matches: 10. CDR3 length equals 16 residues. The CDR3 DNA sequence: TGCGCCAGCAGCTTCTTGGGGGAGGGCCGTTCAGATACGCAGTATTTT. Translated: CASSFLGEGRSDTQYF. The whole variable domain, filled in from reference TRBV5-1 and TRBJ2-3, reads KAGVTQTPRYLIKTRGQQVTLSCSPISGHRSVSWYQQTPGQGLQFLFEYFSETQRNKGNFPGRFSGRQFSNSRSEMNVSTLELGDSALYLCASSFLGEGRSDTQYFGPGTRLTVL.

The chain combines TRBV18 with TRBJ2-7; possibly TRBD1 or TRBD2 for D (6 bases each). Trimming left V 2 bases short and J 5 bases short, with 16 bases between. CDR1 KGHSH and CDR2 LQKENI come from the germline V gene. The CDR3 covers 15 residues. The CDR3 protein is CASSPSRGGLDEQYV. The CDR3 DNA is TGTGCCAGCTCACCATCGCGAGGGGGGCTAGACGAGCAGTACGTC.

The chain employs TRBV28 and TRBJ1-2; D possibly corresponds to TRBD1 (6 bases). Trimming removed 3 bases at V and 8 bases at J, with 16 bases between. From germline, CDR1 is MDHEN and CDR2 SYDVKM. The CDR3 sequence is 14 residues long. The CDR3 loop is CASSFPESGVGYTF. Here the CDR3 DNA reads TGTGCCAGCAGTTTCCCCGAATCAGGGGTCGGCTACACCTTC.

This chain uses TRBV30 with TRBJ1-6, with D hard to call. Germline CDR1 is GTSNPN and CDR2 is SVGIG (reference sequence). V dropped 0 bases and J dropped 3 bases, with 9 bases sitting between them. The CDR3 loop spans 15 amino acids. As DNA, the CDR3 is TGTGCCTGGAGTGTGTGGCGGAGCTATAATTCACCCCTCCACTTT. Its translation is CAWSVWRSYNSPLHF.

The chain has TRBV5-4 and TRBJ2-6; D not certain. The CDR3 has 16 amino acids. The V end was cut by 2 bases, the J end by 3 bases, with 12 bases between. Germline-derived CDR1 and CDR2 are SGHNT and YYREEE (reference sequence). DNA for the CDR3: TGTGCCAGCAGCTTTCCTGGGAACTTTGGGGCCAACGTCCTGACTTTC. This sequence encodes CASSFPGNFGANVLTF.

The chain joins TRBV9 to TRBJ2-2, with unresolved D. The germline V and J ends were trimmed by 0 bases and 3 bases, with 9 bases remaining between them. The CDR3 sequence is 15 residues long. CDR1 and CDR2 from the germline V gene are SGDLS and YYNGEE. The CDR3 region has the DNA TGTGCCAGCAGCGTAGCTCACAGAGACACCGGGGAGCTGTTTTTT. As protein: CASSVAHRDTGELFF.

The rearrangement links TRBV28 to TRBJ2-7, with TRBD1 matching 9 bases. CDR3 length equals 15 residues. Per germline, CDR1 MDHEN and CDR2 SYDVKM. Unmatched junction bases numbered 11, after V lost 5 bases and J lost 6 bases. This CDR3 reads CASSPQGQGRGEQYV. DNA for the CDR3: TGTGCCAGCAGTCCCCAGGGACAGGGAAGGGGCGAGCAGTACGTC.

The chain employs TRBV3-1 (or the pseudogene TRBV3-2) and TRBJ2-2, with TRBD2 matching 7 bases. J gave up 4 bases and V 1 base, and 3 bases lay outside the gene matches. Germline V gives CDR1 LGHDT, CDR2 YNNKEL (reference sequence). The CDR3 has 15 residues. CDR3 region: CASSQAGGSTGELFF. CDR3 DNA: TGTGCCAGCAGCCAAGCGGGGGGAAGCACCGGGGAGCTGTTTTTT.

This sequence joins TRBV5-8 and TRBJ1-4, with 12 bases lining up with TRBD1. Germline CDR1 SGHTS, CDR2 YDEGEE. CDR3 size: 14 residues. V lost 4 bases and J lost 10; bases outside the gene matches: 5. CDR3 DNA: TGTGCCAGCAGCGAGGGACAGGGGGCTGGAAAACTGTTTTTT. Translation: CASSEGQGAGKLFF.

The genes are TRBV6-2 or TRBV6-3 and TRBJ1-5; D remains unclear. Per the germline V gene, CDR1 is MNHEY and CDR2 is SVGEGT. The V and J ends lost 5 bases and 6 bases respectively, with 11 bases between them. This CDR3 has 13 amino acids. The DNA of the CDR3 is TGTGCCAGCAGTCCCTCATGGATTCAGCCCCAGCATTTT. Translating gives CASSPSWIQPQHF.

The table lists this clone with a count of one. This chain's CDR3 is CASNPGQGMRGANVLTF. CDR3 DNA: TGTGCCAGCAATCCGGGACAGGGGATGCGAGGGGCCAACGTCCTGACTTTC. V gene TRBV2 combines with J gene TRBJ2-6, with 10 bases aligning to TRBD1. Germline values: CDR1 SNHLY, CDR2 FYNNEI. This CDR3 is built from 17 residues. V gave up 7 bases and J gave up 4 bases; unmatched junction bases: 10.

This clone has a single count. The chain is built from TRBV7-2 and TRBJ2-2, with D tentatively TRBD1 (6 bases). Germline CDR1 is SGHTA and CDR2 is FQGNSA. The CDR3 spans 13 residues. The V gene lost 5 bases and the J gene lost 6 bases, with 10 bases spanning the gap. CDR3 in DNA: TGTGCCAGCAGCCCTAACAGGGCCGGGGAGCTGTTTTTT. It yields the protein CASSPNRAGELFF.

The V call is TRBV6-1, the J call TRBJ2-6, with D perhaps matching TRBD1 (5 bases). Per the germline V gene, CDR1 is MNHNS and CDR2 is SASEGT. The ends were cut back, 3 bases at V and 1 base at J, with 16 bases in the middle. The CDR3 has 18 residues. The DNA of the CDR3 is TGTGCCAGCAGTGAGAACCCACGACAGTTTTCTGGGGCCAACGTCCTGACTTTC. Its translation: CASSENPRQFSGANVLTF.

This chain uses TRBV6-2 or TRBV6-3 with TRBJ1-2; a possible D gene is TRBD1 (5 bases). Trimming shortened V by 8 bases and J by 8 bases, and 12 bases separated the two germline ends. This CDR3 is built from 11 residues. CDR1 and CDR2 (germline): MNHEY, SVGEGT. In DNA, the CDR3 is TGTGCCAGCGGCCAGGGAGGCGGCTACACCTTC. It yields the protein CASGQGGGYTF.

The chain has TRBV4-3 and TRBJ1-4; no firm D call. Trimming shortened V by 0 bases and J by 0 bases, and 8 bases separated the two germline ends. The CDR3 is 16 amino acids. Looked up from germline, CDR1 is LGHNA and CDR2 is YSLEER. The DNA for the CDR3 is TGCGCCAGCAGCCAAGACCGACCATCAACTAATGAAAAACTGTTTTTT. It is translated as CASSQDRPSTNEKLFF.

The V gene is TRBV10-2, the J gene TRBJ2-7, with 9 bases fitting TRBD1. Germline CDR1 reads WSHSY; CDR2 reads SAAADI. The CDR3 has 14 residues. V lost 10 bases and J lost 2; bases outside the gene matches: 9. CDR3 nucleotides: TGCGCCACCTCCCTAGACAGGGGGACCTACGAGCAGTACTTC. Residues: CATSLDRGTYEQYF.

The rearrangement joins TRBV3-1 (or the pseudogene TRBV3-2) to TRBJ1-1; D might be TRBD1 (5 bases). Germline V gives CDR1 LGHDT, CDR2 YNNKEL (reference sequence). The CDR3 has 12 residues. Between the trimmed V and J ends, which lost 4 bases and 11 bases, there was a span of 14 bases. CDR3 loop: CASSPRGGAAFF. The CDR3 DNA is TGTGCCAGCAGCCCCCGGGGAGGGGCGGCTTTCTTT.

The chain carries TRBV5-1 and TRBJ2-7; D remains ambiguous. Trimming shortened V by 7 bases and J by 3 bases, and 14 bases separated the two germline ends. The CDR3 covers 13 residues. Germline V CDR1 and CDR2: SGHRS, YFSETQ. CDR3 sequence: CASAVRPDYEQYV. As DNA, the CDR3 is TGCGCCAGCGCCGTCAGACCGGACTACGAGCAGTACGTC.

This chain uses TRBV7-2 with TRBJ2-3; D call uncertain. This CDR3 has 14 amino acids. The ends were cut back, 4 bases at V and 2 bases at J, with 10 bases in the middle. Germline CDR1 SGHTA, CDR2 FQGNSA. CDR3 amino acids: CASSSRHATDTQYF. The CDR3 nucleotides read TGTGCCAGCAGCTCCCGTCATGCCACAGATACGCAGTATTTT. Drawing the rest from reference TRBV7-2 and TRBJ2-3, the complete variable domain is GAGVSQSPSNKVTEKGKDVELRCDPISGHTALYWYRQSLGQGLEFLIYFQGNSAPDKSGLPSDRFSAERTGGSVSTLTIQRTQQEDSAVYLCASSSRHATDTQYFGPGTRLTVL.

This clone has a single count. The same CDR3 also results from other DNA sequences found in this sample. The chain combines TRBV18 with TRBJ1-5; D is possibly TRBD1 (5 bases). The V end was cut by 3 bases, the J end by 2 bases, with 11 bases between. The CDR3 spans 15 residues. In germline, CDR1 is KGHSH, CDR2 LQKENI. The CDR3 coding sequence is TGTGCCAGCTCACCCCAAGGAGGGGGCAATCAGCCCCAGCATTTT. It yields the protein CASSPQGGGNQPQHF.

The chain couples TRBV6-2 or TRBV6-3 to TRBJ1-2; maybe TRBD1 (5 bases). Germline CDR1 reads MNHEY; CDR2 reads SVGEGT. The CDR3 spans 13 residues. The V end lost 1 base, the J end lost 7 bases, and 10 bases lay between the germline ends. The CDR3 region is CASSYYAGAGYTF. The DNA of the CDR3 is TGTGCCAGCAGTTACTATGCCGGGGCTGGCTACACCTTC.

The V and J genes are TRBV5-6 and TRBJ1-1; D gene unclear. V was pared by 2 bases and J by 7 bases, with 15 bases between. In germline, CDR1 is SGHDT, CDR2 YYEEEE. The CDR3 extends over 14 amino acids. Here the CDR3 reads CASSFGVTPFEAFF. In DNA, the CDR3 is TGTGCCAGCAGCTTTGGAGTTACTCCTTTTGAAGCTTTCTTT.